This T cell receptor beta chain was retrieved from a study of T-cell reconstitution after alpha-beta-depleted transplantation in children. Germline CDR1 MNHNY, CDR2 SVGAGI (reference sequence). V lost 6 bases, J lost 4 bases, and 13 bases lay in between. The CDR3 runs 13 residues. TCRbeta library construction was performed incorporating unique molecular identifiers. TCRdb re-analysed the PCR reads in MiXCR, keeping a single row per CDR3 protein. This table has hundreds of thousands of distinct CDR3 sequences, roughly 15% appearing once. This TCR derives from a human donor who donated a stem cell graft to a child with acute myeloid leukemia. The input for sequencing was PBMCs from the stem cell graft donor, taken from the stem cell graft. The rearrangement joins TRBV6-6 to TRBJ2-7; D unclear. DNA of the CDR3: TGTGCCAGCAGCAGGACGGACCTTTACGAGCAGTACTTC. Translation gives CASSRTDLYEQYF.